This TCR beta chain is from a study of OX40 agonist ivuxolimab in advanced cancers. Study at large: Ivuxolimab, which patients received intravenously every 2 weeks, was dosed at 0.01 to 10 mg/kg.

Using immunoSEQ multiplex PCR, the repertoire was profiled, and TCRdb retains in-frame clones only, with some absent. The sample lists some 45,000 clones, about 90% seen once, with under 15% in the top ten. Exclusion applied to patients with autoimmune disease history or systemic immunosuppression. Blood specimens came from baseline, cycle 4 day 1, and cycle 7 day 1. Study-level points and caveats: Low normalized T-cell clonal expansion also characterized some of the nonresponders.

By share, this clone counts as medium-sized (0.01 to 0.1%). The antigen remains unidentified. Germline values: CDR1 MNHEY, CDR2 SMNVEV (reference sequence). The ends were cut back, 6 bases at V and 7 bases at J, with 16 bases in the middle. CDR3 length equals 14 residues. The chain combines TRBV27 with TRBJ2-1; D gene ambiguous. This clonotype originated in an adult with an advanced solid tumor such as melanoma, head and neck, liver or kidney cancer. Sequencing was performed on CD4+ or CD8+ T cells sorted from blood, taken in a trial of the OX40 agonist ivuxolimab. The CDR3: CASSLRPLGNEQFF. For the CDR3, the DNA is TGTGCCAGCAGCCTCCGTCCTCTCGGGAATGAGCAGTTCTTC.